The 10 T cell receptor beta chains reported below all come from one sample, sequenced in a study of cytomegalovirus exposure and HLA in healthy donors. Amplification used 60 Vbeta primers and 13 Jbeta primers. The repertoire was sequenced with immunoSEQ multiplex PCR; TCRdb's copy has only in-frame clones and lacks some. The clone table shows under 200,000 clones, with the ten largest holding roughly 2%. The sequenced sample consisted of PBMCs. The receptors derive from a man aged 25 to 40 in good health and CMV-seronegative.

The chain recombines TRBV11-3 with TRBJ2-3, with D possibly TRBD1 on 6 matching bases. V was cut by 5 bases and J by 3 bases, with 18 bases left in between. The V gene's germline CDR1 is SGHNT and CDR2 YENEEA. CDR3 length equals 16 residues. The CDR3 DNA sequence: TGTGCCAGCAGCCCGTTTACAGGGATGTGGACAGATACGCAGTATTTT. Protein: CASSPFTGMWTDTQYF.

The V call is TRBV6-1, the J call TRBJ2-1; D may be TRBD1 (6 bases). V shed 3 bases and J shed 4 bases, with 13 bases lying between them. The CDR3 covers 15 residues. In germline, CDR1 is MNHNS, CDR2 SASEGT. The CDR3 DNA reads as TGTGCCAGCAGTGATTGGACAGCCTCTTACAATGAGCAGTTCTTC. Its translation is CASSDWTASYNEQFF.

V is TRBV25-1 and J is TRBJ2-5, with D perhaps matching TRBD2 (7 bases). The J call is doubtful: the DNA matches TRBJ2-7 better. Germline V lookup: CDR1 MGHDK, CDR2 SYGVNS. There are 14 residues in the CDR3. The CDR3 protein is CARGALAVSYEQYF. For the CDR3, the DNA is TGTGCCAGGGGGGCGCTAGCGGTCTCCTACGAGCAGTACTTC.

This CDR3 reads CAIRQGEAQPQHF. The CDR3 coding sequence is TGTGCCATCAGACAGGGCGAGGCTCAGCCCCAGCATTTT. The rearrangement joins TRBV10-3 to TRBJ1-5; D possibly corresponds to TRBD1 (6 bases). Germline V gene sequence: CDR1 ENHRY, CDR2 SYGVKD. V shed 6 bases and J shed 6 bases, with 12 bases lying between them. The CDR3 has 13 residues.

V usage is TRBV5-1 and J usage is TRBJ2-1, with 10 positions matching TRBD2. V shed 3 bases and J 10 bases; nucleotides not matched to a gene: 10. Germline V CDR1 and CDR2: SGHRS, YFSETQ. The CDR3 covers 15 residues. The CDR3: CASSWAAGGPGEQFF. CDR3 nucleotide sequence: TGCGCCAGCAGCTGGGCAGCGGGAGGGCCGGGGGAGCAGTTCTTC.

This chain connects TRBV9 to TRBJ2-6; D unclear. There are 15 residues in the CDR3. The V gene's germline CDR1 is SGDLS and CDR2 YYNGEE. Deletions cut 0 bases from V and 0 bases from J, with 4 bases between. The CDR3 DNA sequence: TGTGCCAGCAGCGTAGCAGGCTCTGGGGCCAACGTCCTGACTTTC. It is translated as CASSVAGSGANVLTF.

J is TRBJ2-3 and V is TRBV5-1, with 7 bases aligning to TRBD1. Trimming took 6 bases from V and 4 from J; bases not matched to a gene: 5. This CDR3 has 13 amino acids. The germline V gene has CDR1 SGHRS and CDR2 YFSETQ. The CDR3 here is CASNARGSDTQYF. DNA for the CDR3: TGCGCCAGCAATGCCAGGGGGTCAGATACGCAGTATTTT. Combining the CDR3 with reference TRBV5-1 and TRBJ2-3 gives the whole variable domain KAGVTQTPRYLIKTRGQQVTLSCSPISGHRSVSWYQQTPGQGLQFLFEYFSETQRNKGNFPGRFSGRQFSNSRSEMNVSTLELGDSALYLCASNARGSDTQYFGPGTRLTVL.

The gene calls are TRBV5-3 and TRBJ1-5; D is undetermined. TRBV5-3 is recorded as an ORF, its role being uncertain. V was trimmed by 5 bases and J by 0 bases, leaving 18 bases between them. This CDR3 region has 17 residues. The CDR3 spells CARRPIPNSYSNQPQHF. The CDR3 DNA reads as TGTGCCAGAAGGCCGATCCCGAACTCCTATAGCAATCAGCCCCAGCATTTT.

About this clone itself: At one of its ends the junction is not consistent with the germline gene, which may arise from a read error. The CDR3 is CVSSLEGTEAFF. In DNA, the CDR3 is TGCGTCAGCAGCCTGGAGGGTACTGAAGCTTTCTTT. The chain joins TRBV4-1 to TRBJ1-1; D is ambiguous. This CDR3 comprises 12 residues. CDR1 is MGHRA, CDR2 YSYEKL, per germline.

This chain joins TRBV27 and TRBJ2-7, with D perhaps TRBD2 (6 bases). Trimming pared 6 bases from V and 2 bases from J, leaving 17 bases between. The CDR3 is made up of 15 amino acids. Germline loops: CDR1 MNHEY, CDR2 SMNVEV (reference sequence). In nucleotides, the CDR3 is TGTGCCAGCAGACTCGAGAGGCGGGGAGCCTACGAGCAGTACTTC. Translation: CASRLERRGAYEQYF.